Listed here is a single T cell receptor beta chain. This sample is part of a study of blood T cell repertoires in COVID-19. Across the whole study: T cells, B-cell-depleted T cells, or PBMCs provided the cDNA or gDNA that served as material.

Profiled with immunoSEQ multiplex PCR; TCRdb holds only in-frame clones, not every one. The table includes 150,000 to 200,000 clones, 90% detected once. The CDR3 is 13 amino acids. The ends were cut back, 8 bases at V and 0 bases at J, with 11 bases in the middle. The TCR originated in a man aged 45-65 years with acute or convalescent COVID-19. This chain uses TRBV12-3 or TRBV12-4 with TRBJ2-7; possibly TRBD2 for D (6 bases). The sample comprised peripheral blood. DNA of the CDR3: TGTGCCAGCTCCTGGAGGGTCTCCTACGAGCAGTACTTC. It specifies CASSWRVSYEQYF.